The text below deals with one TCR beta chain. Additional DNA sequences in this sample encode the identical CDR3. These data come from a study of blood T cell repertoires in COVID-19. Trimming cost V 5 bases and J 0 bases, with 11 bases left between them. The CDR3 length is 15 residues. Germline CDR1 and CDR2: SGHTA and FQGNSA. Repertoires were generated with immunoSEQ multiplex PCR, while TCRdb's copy carries only in-frame clones and drops some. This table holds fewer than 300,000 clones, about 85% found once. The source is a woman aged 50 to 65 who had recovered from COVID-19. V usage is TRBV7-2 and J usage is TRBJ1-5; D not resolved. The source material was PBMCs or T cells enriched from blood (not recorded which). Here the CDR3 reads CASSPGGSSNQPQHF. CDR3 DNA: TGTGCCAGCAGCCCGGGTGGTAGTAGCAATCAGCCCCAGCATTTT.